This TCR beta chain was captured in a study of human T cells and chemical hapten exposure. Study observations and caveats: Expanded TCR counts at PT1 went up together with patch test score, a positive correlation. Among expanded TCRs, significantly more large CDR3 similarity clusters formed than among controls. The number of TCRs above 1 in 1000 frequency did not change after DPC sensitization.

This clonotype was counted between two and nine times. Its matching antigen is unknown. Time point specified: pre-sensitization, week 0. Treatment given: therapeutic diphenylcyclopropenone sensitization with weekly scalp DPC. CDR1 and CDR2 (germline): SGHRS, YFSETQ. The CDR3 totals 15 residues. The germline V and J ends were trimmed by 2 bases and 1 base, with 12 bases remaining between them. Authors' processing steps: Per-sample TCR counts ranged from about 20,000 to 750,000, median approximately 98,000. TCRdb processed the RACE reads anew with MiXCR; each CDR3 protein has one entry. TCRdb, not the original authors, processed these V and J calls. The table lists about 380,000 distinct CDR3 sequences, approximately 5.1% of them singletons.

The material sequenced was whole blood, taken in connection with sensitization to the hapten diphenylcyclopropenone (DPC). The clonotype originates from a woman between 50 and 59 years old with alopecia areata. Some clones in this sample may be carry-over from other donors' samples. This rearrangement joins TRBV5-1 to TRBJ2-5, with D possibly matching TRBD1 (6 bases). The CDR3 DNA reads TGCGCCAGCAGCTTCACGCAGGGGCTCCAAGAGACCCAGTACTTC. The encoded protein is CASSFTQGLQETQYF.